Following are 14 T cell receptor beta chains from one sample sequenced in a study of cytomegalovirus exposure and HLA in healthy donors. It was with 60 Vbeta and 13 Jbeta primers that the PCR ran. The table came from immunoSEQ multiplex PCR; TCRdb's copy has only in-frame clones and leaves some out. The sample yields about 180,000 clones, around four fifths seen once. Material: PBMCs. These TCRs come from a man aged 30 to 45 in good health and CMV-seronegative.

The V and J genes are TRBV10-3 and TRBJ2-2; 7 bases agree with TRBD2. V was clipped by 6 bases and J by 1 base; unmatched bases: 26. Germline lookup yields CDR1 ENHRY and CDR2 SYGVKD. CDR3 length equals 22 residues. This CDR3 is CAISLSPKRAGDQTQNTGELFF. CDR3 bases: TGTGCCATCAGCCTCTCACCCAAAAGGGCGGGGGACCAGACCCAGAACACCGGGGAGCTGTTTTTT.

V and J are TRBV10-3 and TRBJ2-2, with 8 positions matching TRBD2. CDR3 size: 16 residues. Germline CDR1 ENHRY, CDR2 SYGVKD. Trimming removed 2 bases from V and 3 bases from J; junction bases left unmatched: 5. The CDR3 is CAISEIGGVDTGELFF. For the CDR3, the DNA is TGTGCCATCAGTGAGATCGGGGGGGTTGACACCGGGGAGCTGTTTTTT.

The chain is built from TRBV7-6 and TRBJ1-2, with 8 bases identical to TRBD1. V gave up 1 base and J gave up 7 bases; unmatched junction bases: 23. Germline CDR1 and CDR2: SGHVS and FNYEAQ. The length of the CDR3 is 20 residues. CDR3 residues: CASSLEVGDIRGRFSGGYTF. In DNA form, the CDR3 reads TGTGCCAGCAGCTTAGAAGTGGGGGATATCAGGGGGCGCTTCTCAGGTGGCTACACCTTC.

This clone showed up just a few times. The CDR3 here is CASSPPRQGFRHTIYF. Written as DNA, the CDR3 is TGTGCCAGCTCACCACCGAGGCAGGGGTTCCGGCACACCATATATTTT. V and J are TRBV18 and TRBJ1-3; a possible D gene is TRBD1 (6 bases). The CDR3 runs 16 residues. Germline V gives CDR1 KGHSH, CDR2 LQKENI. V lost 0 bases and J lost 8, with 17 bases in between.

This sequence joins TRBV5-1 and TRBJ2-7, with a tentative D call TRBD2 (6 bases). Germline assignment: CDR1 SGHRS and CDR2 YFSETQ. CDR3 length: 14 amino acids. V was cut by 4 bases and J by 1 base, with 12 bases left in between. The CDR3 coding sequence is TGCGCCAGCAGCCAGGGACTTGGGTCCTACGAGCAGTACTTC. Translation gives CASSQGLGSYEQYF.

This chain uses TRBV10-1 with TRBJ2-3; 10 nucleotides line up with TRBD2. V shed 0 bases and J 3 bases; nucleotides not matched to a gene: 9. CDR3 length equals 18 residues. Germline lookup yields CDR1 WNHNN and CDR2 SYGVQD (reference sequence). For the CDR3, the DNA is TGCGCCAGCAGTGAGTCAAGGGGGCTAGCGGGAGCTACAGATACGCAGTATTTT. Protein sequence: CASSESRGLAGATDTQYF.

This chain joins TRBV28 and TRBJ2-7; 8 nucleotides align to TRBD1. This CDR3 has 19 amino acids. Germline V gives CDR1 MDHEN, CDR2 SYDVKM. With 6 bases clipped from V and 0 bases from J, the junction kept 19 bases outside the gene matches. CDR3 residues: CASSAMTGASSPSSYEQYF. In DNA form, the CDR3 reads TGTGCCAGCAGCGCCATGACAGGGGCTTCCTCACCCTCCTCCTACGAGCAGTACTTC.

This clone has only one observation. This sequence joins TRBV19 and TRBJ2-7; no clear D gene. V lost 8 bases to trimming and J lost 0 bases, with 14 bases between them. In germline, CDR1 is LNHDA, CDR2 SQIVND (reference sequence). The CDR3 is 14 amino acids. The CDR3 sequence: CASRPGRSSYEQYF. The CDR3 region has the DNA TGTGCCAGTCGCCCCGGTAGAAGCTCCTACGAGCAGTACTTC.

CDR3 nucleotides: TGTGCCAGTCGATCAACACGGGGCCTAGCGGGAGACAATGAGCAGTTCTTC. Its translation: CASRSTRGLAGDNEQFF. This chain uses TRBV19 with TRBJ2-1; 10 bases match TRBD2. Per the germline V gene, CDR1 is LNHDA and CDR2 is SQIVND (reference sequence). This CDR3 comprises 17 residues. V trimming: 8 bases; J trimming: 5 bases; junction bases outside the gene matches: 15. Looking up the rest from reference TRBV19 and TRBJ2-1 gives the full variable domain: DGGITQSPKYLFRKEGQNVTLSCEQNLNHDAMYWYRQDPGQGLRLIYYSQIVNDFQKGDIAEGYSVSREKKESFPLTVTSAQKNPTAFYLCASRSTRGLAGDNEQFFGPGTRLTVL.

The chain recombines TRBV7-2 with TRBJ1-5; 7 nucleotides match TRBD1. The CDR3 is 17 residues long. V shed 5 bases and J 7 bases; nucleotides not matched to a gene: 17. Germline CDR1 reads SGHTA; CDR2 reads FQGNSA. The chain's CDR3 is CASSPHSGTAGGQPQHF. CDR3 in DNA: TGTGCCAGCAGCCCACACTCCGGGACAGCTGGAGGACAGCCCCAGCATTTT.

The chain uses TRBV11-2 and TRBJ1-6, with D perhaps TRBD1 (6 bases). This CDR3 spans 15 amino acids. V shed 4 bases and J shed 7 bases, with 14 bases lying between them. Germline V gives CDR1 SGHAT, CDR2 FQNNGV. The CDR3 loop reads CASSYNRALNSPLHF. CDR3 DNA sequence: TGTGCCAGCAGCTACAACAGGGCCCTAAATTCACCCCTCCACTTT.

V and J are TRBV28 and TRBJ1-4, with D perhaps TRBD1 (6 bases). CDR1 is MDHEN, CDR2 SYDVKM, per germline. The CDR3 spans 14 residues. V lost 8 bases and J lost 6, with 16 bases in between. CDR3 residues: CASGRGGADEKLFF. The CDR3 DNA follows: TGTGCCAGCGGGCGAGGGGGGGCGGATGAAAAACTGTTTTTT.

CDR3 nucleotide sequence: TGTGCCAGCAGACCCCCGGGAGATAAGGCCTACAATGAGCAGTTCTTC. Protein sequence: CASRPPGDKAYNEQFF. The chain uses TRBV7-9 and TRBJ2-1; tentatively, D is TRBD2 (6 bases). The CDR3 extends over 16 amino acids. Germline values: CDR1 SEHNR, CDR2 FQNEAQ (reference sequence). Trimming removed 6 bases at V and 2 bases at J, with 17 bases between.

This chain links TRBV4-1 with TRBJ2-7; 7 bases align to TRBD2. This CDR3 contains 15 residues. CDR1 and CDR2 from the germline V gene are MGHRA and YSYEKL. V lost 1 base to trimming and J lost 3 bases; unmatched junction nucleotides: 6. CDR3 coding DNA: TGCGCCAGCAGCCAAGTTTTTGGACTAGTCTACGAGCAGTACTTC. Its protein is CASSQVFGLVYEQYF.